The source of this T cell receptor beta chain is a study of T cells after yellow fever vaccination (dated by TCRdb to the late 2010s). Looking at the study overall: The SMART-Seq v4 Ultra Low Input RNA kit was used to prepare libraries from fractions with low cell numbers. Bulk PBMC replicates and cell subsets were isolated from blood drawn at multiple timepoints before and after both primary and secondary immunization. Two healthy male donors, one aged 18 to 30 and one aged 30 to 39 years, were included in the cohort. To track T-cell clones before and after primary and booster YFV17D yellow fever vaccination, bulk TCR alpha and beta repertoires were sequenced longitudinally. Points the paper makes about the study in general: Because abundant contaminating clonotypes from the bulk population could be contained in FACS-sorted repertoires, computational filtering was required. Most clones expanded after primary vaccination were re-detected after the booster (96% of CD4 and around 88% of CD8), suggesting broad memory maintenance. The study included only a couple of donors, which limits how far the findings can be generalized. The secondary T-cell response was found to be weaker but faster than the primary response, with a peak reached on day 5 rather than on day 15. A small share of clonotypes occurred in both CD4 and CD8 compartments, likely arising from convergent recombination.

Its CDR3 holds 15 amino acids, cysteine through phenylalanine. Only the CDR3 DNA is retained, 45 bases long and in frame from the first base. The germline V gene encodes CDR1 MNHEY and CDR2 SMNVEV (reference sequence). V is cut by 10 bases and J by 0 bases, and the space between the germline ends is 15 bases. This sample's treatment or condition label indicates: live attenuated yellow fever vaccine strain. PBMCs were isolated from peripheral blood using a standard Ficoll-Paque protocol. Dynabeads CD4 and CD8 positive selection kits were used to isolate CD4 and CD8 T-cell fractions. TriZol was used to extract RNA from bulk PBMCs, CD4 and CD8 fractions, and dextramer-positive and dextramer-negative fractions. This clonotype turned up a few times. The antigen this receptor binds is unknown. Given a much more abundant clone one base away, this may be a read error. The reads were generated on an Illumina NovaSeq 6000. Synthesis of TCR cDNA relied on 5'RACE template switching, a step that introduced a universal primer site along with unique molecular identifiers. Priming for cDNA synthesis came from both the TCR alpha and TCR beta constant segments. Library amplification used two PCR steps, and the second PCR step added sample barcodes and sequencing adapters. Sequencing of the libraries was done on either Illumina HiSeq 2500 (2x100 bp) or NovaSeq (2x150 bp). In the paper's pipeline: Demultiplexing of reads and collapsing into UMI consensus sequences were performed with MIGEC, and V(D)J alignment was carried out with MiXCR. Vaccine-responding clonotypes were identified with edgeR using replicate PBMC samples, with FDR below 0.01 and a log2 fold change above 5 up to day 15 being required. Each bulk clonotype was labeled CD4 or CD8 based on which sequenced repertoire, CD4 or CD8, contained the clonotype at higher abundance. TCRdb redid the processing of the public reads, applying fastp at Q25 and MiXCR, and retained in-frame beta chains. Every CDR3 protein is listed once, alongside the most common genes and DNA of its rows. The V and J calls follow TCRdb's processing rather than the paper's. In this sample the table shows a few hundred thousand distinct CDR3 sequences, about 5.2% of which occur a single time. Less than 3.5% of the sample comes from the top ten.

The clonotype was recovered from a man aged 18 to 30 who received the YFV17D yellow fever vaccine. The chain uses TRBV27 and TRBJ2-2; possibly the D gene is TRBD2, per 5 matching bases. Sequencing used CD4+ T cells sorted from PBMCs, obtained on the day of the yellow fever booster vaccination. The CDR3 region: CATCGWASNTGELFF. At the DNA level, the sequence is TGTGCCACCTGCGGGTGGGCCTCGAACACCGGGGAGCTGTTTTTT.